This TCR beta chain was recovered during a study of T cell responses to AZD1222 COVID-19 vaccine (dated by TCRdb to about 2021). Regarding the complete study: TCR sequencing was performed for some 250 trial participants, of whom about 210 were given two doses of AZD1222 and approximately 25 were given two doses of MenACWY control vaccine. Trial participants were enrolled by age into 18-55, 56-69 and 70-plus year subgroups, with approximately 150, 28 and 58 TCR-sequenced participants respectively.

The time point label, read with the paper, signifies: baseline before first vaccination. The label giving this sample's treatment or condition can be read as: meningococcal conjugate vaccine given as trial control. Vaccinee samples were obtained from the UK trials COV001 and COV002, which included a single-blind randomized controlled phase 2/3 trial of AZD1222 (ChAdOx1 nCoV-19) in healthy adults. Trial participant PBMC samples were collected at day 0 and day 28 after the second dose for TCRbeta chain sequencing. Via the germline V gene (reference sequence), CDR1 is SEHNR and CDR2 FQNEAQ. A distance of 15 bases separates the germline ends of V and J, which lose 6 bases and 4 bases respectively. Inclusive of the bounding cysteine and phenylalanine, the CDR3 is 14 residues long. Just the 42-base CDR3 DNA is kept, in frame starting at base 1. The paper as a whole reports these results and caveats: Reportedly, almost half of the unique spike-specific TCRs recognized epitopes lying outside the regions that are mutated in the B.1.351 and B.1.1.7 variants. Vaccine-associated CD4 TCRs spanned the whole spike protein, with dominant responses in regions 160-218 and 743-854. After two AZD1222 doses, spike-specific TCR breadth and depth were significantly higher than at day 0 and than in MenACWY recipients. Participants were mostly white British, with more females than males. The authors suggested clonal diversity may have been underestimated. Only six or seven AZD1222 recipients were SARS-CoV-2 seropositive at baseline, limiting conclusions about previously exposed vaccinees. The 56-69-year group was small, and its depth increase did not reach significance, likely because of low power. Because no day 14 peak-response samples were available, the repertoires could be characterized only after the peak T cell response.

With respect to this clone: Its antigen specificity is not known. Base qualities are not recorded, but no much larger clone differs from it by a single base.

The CDR3 regions of human TCRbeta chains were subjected to immunosequencing. The authors' analysis ran thus. Repertoire TCRs were matched against a reference library of SARS-CoV-2-specific TCRs generated with the MIRA antigen-specificity platform. Breadth was defined as the fraction of unique TCRs that were SARS-CoV-2-associated. Depth was defined as the fraction of total T cells that were SARS-CoV-2-associated. Using the MIRA data, each spike-specific TCR was assigned both to the spike region to which the TCR was reactive and to a CD4 or CD8 class. Log10-transformed breadth and depth values were compared by one-way ANOVA with Sidak's multiple comparisons tests. What TCRdb holds here is the immuneACCESS table cut down to in-frame rearrangements. Part of the clones is not present; checked against another copy, under half of the missing clones reflect an unresolved V gene, and the others are unexplained. V, J and clone size are taken as reported in that table, and D and trimming were inferred from the DNA itself. The sample records 150,000 to 200,000 clones, more than 75% of which are singletons. The ten top clones hold less than 3% of the sample.

The rearranged chain carries TRBV7-9 and TRBJ1-2; the D gene cannot be resolved reliably. This specimen was peripheral blood, taken on day 0 of MenACWY control vaccination. This TCR derives from an adult in good health. CDR3 protein: CASRRPGTTYGYTF. The nucleotide sequence reads as follows: TGTGCCAGCAGGCGCCCGGGCACAACCTATGGCTACACCTTC.